This TCR beta chain was identified during a study of siplizumab effects on memory and regulatory T cells. Overall study findings and caveats: Suppressive activity of Tregs proliferating in siplizumab cultures remained unconfirmed. Greater diversity than memory cells seemed evident in naive T cells, which also appeared to be major alloresponse contributors. Treg origin accounted for an average of approximately 69% of mappable alloreactive CD4+ clones with siplizumab and about 30% in controls. Unstimulated subset assignment was obtained for only a minor fraction of alloreactive clones.

Germline CDR1 reads SGHTA; CDR2 reads FQGNSA. The CDR3 has 15 residues. Trimming cost V 5 bases and J 1 base; bases outside gene matches: 4. The count of this clone is one. Its antigen is unknown. The method was immunoSEQ multiplex PCR; TCRdb's version includes in-frame clones alone and lacks a portion of them. The sample shows approximately 110,000 clones, more than 85% of them seen only once. This chain uses TRBV7-2 with TRBJ1-4; 7 nucleotides line up with TRBD1. The source of this sequence is a human donor in good health. Sequencing was performed on CD4+ T cells sorted from blood. The CDR3 spells CASSTRQGTNEKLFF. CDR3 DNA: TGTGCCAGCAGCACCCGACAGGGAACTAATGAAAAACTGTTTTTT.